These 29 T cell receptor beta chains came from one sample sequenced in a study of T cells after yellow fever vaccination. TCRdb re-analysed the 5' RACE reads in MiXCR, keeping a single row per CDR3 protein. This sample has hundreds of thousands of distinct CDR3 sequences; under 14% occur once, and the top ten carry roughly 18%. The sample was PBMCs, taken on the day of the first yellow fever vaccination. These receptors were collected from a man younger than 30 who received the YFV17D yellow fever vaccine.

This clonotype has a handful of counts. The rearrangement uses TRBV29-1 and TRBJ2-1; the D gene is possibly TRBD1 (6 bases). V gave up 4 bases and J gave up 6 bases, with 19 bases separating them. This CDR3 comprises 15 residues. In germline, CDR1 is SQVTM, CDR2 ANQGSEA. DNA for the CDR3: TGCAGCGTTGCCAACCGTGAGACAGGCTTCAATGAGCAGTTCTTC. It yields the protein CSVANRETGFNEQFF.

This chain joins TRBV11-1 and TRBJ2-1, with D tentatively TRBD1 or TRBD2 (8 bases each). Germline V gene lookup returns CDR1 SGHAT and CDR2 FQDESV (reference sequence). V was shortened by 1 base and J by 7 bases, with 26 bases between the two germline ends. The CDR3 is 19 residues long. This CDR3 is CASSLGGQGASGGPNEQFF. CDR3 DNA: TGTGCCAGCAGCTTAGGTGGCCAGGGGGCGAGCGGGGGCCCAAATGAGCAGTTCTTC.

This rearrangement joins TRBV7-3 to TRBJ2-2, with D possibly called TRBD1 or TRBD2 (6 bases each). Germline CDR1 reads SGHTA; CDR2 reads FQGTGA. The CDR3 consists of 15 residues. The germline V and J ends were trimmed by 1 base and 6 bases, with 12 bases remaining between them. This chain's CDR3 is CASSLMGGYAGELFF. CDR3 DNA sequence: TGTGCCAGCAGCTTAATGGGGGGCTACGCCGGGGAGCTGTTTTTT. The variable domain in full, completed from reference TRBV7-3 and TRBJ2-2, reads GAGVSQTPSNKVTEKGKYVELRCDPISGHTALYWYRQSLGQGPEFLIYFQGTGAADDSGLPNDRFFAVRPEGSVSTLKIQRTERGDSAVYLCASSLMGGYAGELFFGEGSRLTVL.

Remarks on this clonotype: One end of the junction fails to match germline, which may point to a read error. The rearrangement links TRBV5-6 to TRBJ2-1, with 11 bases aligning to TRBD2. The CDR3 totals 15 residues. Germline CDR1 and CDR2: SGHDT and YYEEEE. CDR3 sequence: CASSFGSETSGVRIF. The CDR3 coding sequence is TGTGCCAGCAGCTTTGGTTCCGAGACTAGCGGGGTTAGGATCTTC.

The CDR3 reads CASSRGLAGPGGDTQYF. As DNA, the CDR3 is TGCGCCAGCAGCAGGGGACTAGCGGGTCCCGGGGGAGATACGCAGTATTTT. V is TRBV5-1 and J is TRBJ2-3, with 12 bases that match TRBD2. From germline, CDR1 is SGHRS and CDR2 YFSETQ. The CDR3 extends over 17 amino acids. V was clipped by 4 bases and J by 5 bases; unmatched bases: 11.

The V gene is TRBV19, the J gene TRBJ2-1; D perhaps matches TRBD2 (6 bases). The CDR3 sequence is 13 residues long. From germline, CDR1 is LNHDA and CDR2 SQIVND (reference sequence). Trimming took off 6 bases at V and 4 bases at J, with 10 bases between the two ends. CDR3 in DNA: TGTGCCAGTAGGCTGGGACTGTACAATGAGCAGTTCTTC. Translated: CASRLGLYNEQFF.

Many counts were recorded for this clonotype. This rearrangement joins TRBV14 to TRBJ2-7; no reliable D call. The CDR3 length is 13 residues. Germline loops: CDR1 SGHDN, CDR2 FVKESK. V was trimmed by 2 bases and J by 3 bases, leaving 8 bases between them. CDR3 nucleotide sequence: TGTGCCAGCAGCCAACTAGGTTACTACGAGCAGTACTTC. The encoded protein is CASSQLGYYEQYF.

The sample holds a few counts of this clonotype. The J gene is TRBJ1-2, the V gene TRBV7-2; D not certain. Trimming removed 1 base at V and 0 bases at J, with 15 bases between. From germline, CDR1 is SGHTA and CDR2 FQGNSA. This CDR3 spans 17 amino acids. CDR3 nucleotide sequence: TGTGCCAGCAGCTTAGTAGTCACAGCGGTGTCTAACTATGGCTACACCTTC. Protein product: CASSLVVTAVSNYGYTF.

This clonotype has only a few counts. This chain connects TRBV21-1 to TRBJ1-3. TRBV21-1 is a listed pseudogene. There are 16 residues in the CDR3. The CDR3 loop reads CASSRTFQVSGNTIYF. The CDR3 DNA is TGTGCCAGCAGCAGAACTTTCCAGGTCTCTGGAAACACCATATATTTT.

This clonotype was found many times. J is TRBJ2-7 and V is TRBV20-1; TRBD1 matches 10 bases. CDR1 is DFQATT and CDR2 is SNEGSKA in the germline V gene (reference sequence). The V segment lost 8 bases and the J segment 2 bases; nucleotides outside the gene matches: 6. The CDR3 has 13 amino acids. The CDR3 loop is CSSQGQGPYEQYF. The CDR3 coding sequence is TGCAGTTCCCAGGGACAGGGGCCCTACGAGCAGTACTTC.

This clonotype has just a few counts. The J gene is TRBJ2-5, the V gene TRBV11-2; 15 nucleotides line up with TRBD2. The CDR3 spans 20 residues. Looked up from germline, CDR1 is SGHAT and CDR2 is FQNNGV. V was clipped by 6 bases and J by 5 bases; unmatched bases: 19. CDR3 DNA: TGTGCCAGCAGTCCCAGGAGGACTAGCGGGGGGGCAGATGTGGGCGAGACCCAGTACTTC. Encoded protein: CASSPRRTSGGADVGETQYF.

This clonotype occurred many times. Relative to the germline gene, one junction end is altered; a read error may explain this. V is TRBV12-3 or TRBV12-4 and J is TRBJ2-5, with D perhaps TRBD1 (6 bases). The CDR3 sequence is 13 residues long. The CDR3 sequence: CASRLGQGETQYF. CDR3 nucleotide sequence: TGTGCCAGCAGATTAGGGCAGGGGGAGACCCAGTACTTC.

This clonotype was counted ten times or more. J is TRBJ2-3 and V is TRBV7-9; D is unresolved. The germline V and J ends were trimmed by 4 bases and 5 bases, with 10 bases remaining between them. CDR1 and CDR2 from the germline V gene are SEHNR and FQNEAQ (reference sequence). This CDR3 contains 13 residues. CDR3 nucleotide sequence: TGTGCCAGCAGCTCGAACTCCGGAGATACGCAGTATTTT. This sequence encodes CASSSNSGDTQYF.

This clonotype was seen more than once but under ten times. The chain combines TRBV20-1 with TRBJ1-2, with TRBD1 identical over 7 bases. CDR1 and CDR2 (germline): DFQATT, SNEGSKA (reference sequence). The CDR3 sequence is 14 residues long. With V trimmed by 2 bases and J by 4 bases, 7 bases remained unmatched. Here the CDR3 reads CSARLEGASYGYTF. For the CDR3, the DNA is TGCAGTGCTAGATTGGAGGGGGCAAGCTATGGCTACACCTTC.

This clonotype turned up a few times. The chain's CDR3 is CATSRAGEDTQYF. CDR3 nucleotide sequence: TGTGCCACCAGCAGAGCTGGCGAAGATACGCAGTATTTT. The rearrangement joins TRBV15 to TRBJ2-3; D ambiguous. V gave up 1 base and J gave up 5 bases, with 7 bases separating them. The length of the CDR3 is 13 residues. Germline CDR1 LNHNV, CDR2 YYDKDF (reference sequence).

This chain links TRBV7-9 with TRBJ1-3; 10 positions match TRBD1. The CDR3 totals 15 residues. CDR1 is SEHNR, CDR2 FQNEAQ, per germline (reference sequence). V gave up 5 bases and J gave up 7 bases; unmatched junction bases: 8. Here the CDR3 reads CASSPPAGQGNTIYF. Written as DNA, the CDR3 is TGTGCCAGCAGCCCCCCAGCGGGACAGGGGAACACCATATATTTT.

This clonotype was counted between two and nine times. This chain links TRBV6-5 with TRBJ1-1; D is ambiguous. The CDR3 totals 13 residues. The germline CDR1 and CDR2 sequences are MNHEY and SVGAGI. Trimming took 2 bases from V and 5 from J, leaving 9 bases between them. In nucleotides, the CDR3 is TGTGCCAGCAGTTACGTTATGGGAACTGAAGCTTTCTTT. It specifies CASSYVMGTEAFF.

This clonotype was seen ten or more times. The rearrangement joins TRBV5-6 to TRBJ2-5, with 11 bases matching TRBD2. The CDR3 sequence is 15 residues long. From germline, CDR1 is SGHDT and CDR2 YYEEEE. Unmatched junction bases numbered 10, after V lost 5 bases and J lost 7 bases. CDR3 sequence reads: CASRSTSGGWGTQYF. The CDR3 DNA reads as TGTGCCAGCAGGTCAACTAGCGGGGGCTGGGGGACCCAGTACTTC.

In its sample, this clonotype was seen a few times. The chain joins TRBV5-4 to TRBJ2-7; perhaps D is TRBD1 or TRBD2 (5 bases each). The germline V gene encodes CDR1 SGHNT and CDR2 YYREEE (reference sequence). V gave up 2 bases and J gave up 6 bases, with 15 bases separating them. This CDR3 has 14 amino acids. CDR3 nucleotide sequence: TGTGCCAGCAGCTTTGGGCCAGGGAGTGGCGAGCAGTACGTC. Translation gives CASSFGPGSGEQYV.

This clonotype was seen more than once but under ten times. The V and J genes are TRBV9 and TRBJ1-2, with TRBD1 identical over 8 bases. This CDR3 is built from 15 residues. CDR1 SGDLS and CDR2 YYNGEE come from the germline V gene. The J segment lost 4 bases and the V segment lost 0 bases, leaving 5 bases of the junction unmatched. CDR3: CASSVAAQGGYGYTF. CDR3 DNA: TGTGCCAGCAGCGTAGCGGCACAGGGGGGCTATGGCTACACCTTC.

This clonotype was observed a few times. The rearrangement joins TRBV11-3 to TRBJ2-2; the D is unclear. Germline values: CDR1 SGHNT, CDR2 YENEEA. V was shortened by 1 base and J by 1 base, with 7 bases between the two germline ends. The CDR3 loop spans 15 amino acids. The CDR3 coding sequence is TGTGCCAGCAGCTTAGTAAGCCAGAACACCGGGGAGCTGTTTTTT. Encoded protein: CASSLVSQNTGELFF.

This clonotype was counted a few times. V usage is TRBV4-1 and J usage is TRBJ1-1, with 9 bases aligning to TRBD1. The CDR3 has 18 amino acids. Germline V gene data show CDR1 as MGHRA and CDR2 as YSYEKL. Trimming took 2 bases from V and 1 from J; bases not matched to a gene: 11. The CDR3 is CASSQPTGGLPGNTEAFF. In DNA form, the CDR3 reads TGCGCCAGCAGCCAACCGACAGGGGGTCTACCAGGGAACACTGAAGCTTTCTTT.

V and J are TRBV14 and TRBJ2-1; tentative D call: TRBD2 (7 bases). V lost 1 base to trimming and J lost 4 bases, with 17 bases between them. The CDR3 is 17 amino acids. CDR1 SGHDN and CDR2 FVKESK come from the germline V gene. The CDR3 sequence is CASSQVGGGGPYNEQFF. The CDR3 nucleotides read TGTGCCAGCAGCCAAGTTGGGGGCGGGGGTCCTTACAATGAGCAGTTCTTC.

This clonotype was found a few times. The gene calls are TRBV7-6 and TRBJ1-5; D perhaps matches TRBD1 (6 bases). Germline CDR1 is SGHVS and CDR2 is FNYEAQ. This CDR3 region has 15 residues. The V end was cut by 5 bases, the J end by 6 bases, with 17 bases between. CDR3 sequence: CASSPGQSPRQPQHF. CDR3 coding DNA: TGTGCCAGCAGCCCTGGACAGTCCCCTCGTCAGCCCCAGCATTTT.

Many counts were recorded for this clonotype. The CDR3 DNA sequence: TGTGCCAGCAGCTTAGCCGGGACTAGCGGGAGTAGCACAGATACGCAGTATTTT. The encoded protein is CASSLAGTSGSSTDTQYF. The V gene is TRBV7-2, the J gene TRBJ2-3; 14 bases line up with TRBD2. From germline, CDR1 is SGHTA and CDR2 FQGNSA. Germline trimming cut 0 bases from V and 0 bases from J; bases unmatched to any gene: 2. This CDR3 comprises 18 residues.

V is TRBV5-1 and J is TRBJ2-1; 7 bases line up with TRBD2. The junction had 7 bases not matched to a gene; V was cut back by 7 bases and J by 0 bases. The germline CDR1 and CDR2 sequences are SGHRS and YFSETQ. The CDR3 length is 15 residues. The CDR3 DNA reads TGCGCCAGCTGCACCCGGGGGGACTCCTACAATGAGCAGTTCTTC. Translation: CASCTRGDSYNEQFF.

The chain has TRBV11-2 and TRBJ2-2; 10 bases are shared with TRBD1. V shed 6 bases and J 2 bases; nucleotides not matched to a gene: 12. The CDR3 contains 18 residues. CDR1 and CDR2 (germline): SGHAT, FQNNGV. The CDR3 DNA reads TGTGCCAGCAGTTTCAAGACAGGGGGCGCCCTAAACACCGGGGAGCTGTTTTTT. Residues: CASSFKTGGALNTGELFF.

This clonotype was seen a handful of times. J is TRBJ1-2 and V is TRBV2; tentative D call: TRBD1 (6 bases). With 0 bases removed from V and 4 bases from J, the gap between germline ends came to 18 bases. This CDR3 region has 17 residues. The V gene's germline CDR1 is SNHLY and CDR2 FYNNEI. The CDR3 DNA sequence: TGTGCCAGCAGTGAAGCGACCGAGACAGGCGTCTCCTATGGCTACACCTTC. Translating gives CASSEATETGVSYGYTF.

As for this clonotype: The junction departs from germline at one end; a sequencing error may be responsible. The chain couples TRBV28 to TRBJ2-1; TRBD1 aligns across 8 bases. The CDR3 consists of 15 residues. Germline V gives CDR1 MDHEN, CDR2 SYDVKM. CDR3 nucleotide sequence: TGTGCCACCAGTTGGGACAGGCCCTCCTACAATGAGCAGTTCTTC. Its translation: CATSWDRPSYNEQFF.